Listed here are 23 T cell receptor beta chains from one sample, sequenced in a study of shared clonotypes between healthy human individuals. Repertoires were generated with immunoSEQ multiplex PCR, while TCRdb's copy carries only in-frame clones and drops some. The sample gives some 1.5 million clones, under 99% of which show up once; 0.4% to 0.55% is in the top ten. The material sequenced was naive CD4+ T cells sorted from blood. Subset: CD45RA+ positively selected. All receptors come from a young man in good health.

The chain joins TRBV5-6 to TRBJ1-3; 8 nucleotides line up with TRBD1. The germline V gene encodes CDR1 SGHDT and CDR2 YYEEEE. The V segment lost 0 bases and the J segment 4 bases; nucleotides outside the gene matches: 9. The CDR3 loop spans 17 amino acids. DNA for the CDR3: TGTGCCAGCAGCTTGGACGGACAGGGTTTGGGCGGAAACACCATATATTTT. It codes for CASSLDGQGLGGNTIYF.

V is TRBV7-9 and J is TRBJ2-7; possible D gene TRBD2, 5 bases. Per germline, CDR1 SEHNR and CDR2 FQNEAQ (reference sequence). The V and J ends lost 4 bases and 0 bases respectively, with 10 bases between them. The CDR3 runs to 14 residues. The CDR3: CASSSAVYSYEQYF. The CDR3 DNA sequence: TGTGCCAGCAGCTCAGCGGTCTACTCCTACGAGCAGTACTTC. The whole variable domain, filled in from reference TRBV7-9 and TRBJ2-7, reads DTGVSQNPRHKITKRGQNVTFRCDPISEHNRLYWYRQTLGQGPEFLTYFQNEAQLEKSRLLSDRFSAERPKGSFSTLEIQRTEQGDSAMYLCASSSAVYSYEQYFGPGTRLTVT.

The chain joins TRBV13 to TRBJ2-7, with D uncertain. The CDR3 runs to 14 residues. Trimming pared 0 bases from V and 5 bases from J, leaving 11 bases between. The V gene's germline CDR1 is PRHDT and CDR2 FYEKMQ (reference sequence). CDR3 residues: CASSLGLVLHEQYF. CDR3 nucleotide sequence: TGTGCCAGCAGCTTAGGGTTGGTGCTCCACGAGCAGTACTTC.

V is TRBV7-2 and J is TRBJ1-2; 9 bases are a match to TRBD1. CDR3 size: 16 residues. J gave up 8 bases and V 4 bases, and 14 bases lay outside the gene matches. Germline V gene lookup returns CDR1 SGHTA and CDR2 FQGNSA. CDR3 residues: CASSSRRARTGVGYTF. CDR3 DNA: TGTGCCAGCAGCTCGAGAAGGGCACGGACAGGGGTCGGCTACACCTTC.

The V and J genes are TRBV6-5 and TRBJ1-4, with TRBD1 matching over 11 bases. CDR3 length: 15 residues. Germline V gene lookup returns CDR1 MNHEY and CDR2 SVGAGI. V trimming: 5 bases; J trimming: 4 bases; junction bases outside the gene matches: 3. The CDR3 DNA follows: TGTGCCAGCAGTCTCGGGACAGGGGGTAATGAAAAACTGTTTTTT. Translation: CASSLGTGGNEKLFF.

The genes are TRBV5-1 and TRBJ1-2; D is undetermined. Germline CDR1 and CDR2: SGHRS and YFSETQ. The ends were cut back, 2 bases at V and 4 bases at J, with 12 bases in the middle. CDR3 length: 14 residues. The CDR3 spells CASSFGGELYGYTF. In DNA, the CDR3 is TGCGCCAGCAGCTTCGGTGGGGAACTCTATGGCTACACCTTC.

The chain is built from TRBV28 and TRBJ2-5; D call uncertain. The CDR3 is 12 residues long. Looked up from germline, CDR1 is MDHEN and CDR2 is SYDVKM. Trimming shortened V by 2 bases and J by 5 bases, and 6 bases separated the two germline ends. The CDR3 bases are TGTGCCAGCAGTTTAAGGGATGAGACCCAGTACTTC. Protein: CASSLRDETQYF.

The V and J genes are TRBV28 and TRBJ2-7; no clear D gene. The germline V gene has CDR1 MDHEN and CDR2 SYDVKM. The CDR3 has 13 amino acids. V gave up 4 bases and J gave up 9 bases, with 16 bases separating them. Here the CDR3 reads CASSSGSVPRQYF. As DNA, the CDR3 is TGTGCCAGCAGTTCTGGATCCGTTCCGCGGCAGTACTTC. The entire variable domain, with the rest obtained from reference TRBV28 and TRBJ2-7, is as follows: DVKVTQSSRYLVKRTGEKVFLECVQDMDHENMFWYRQDPGLGLRLIYFSYDVKMKEKGDIPEGYSVSREKKERFSLILESASTNQTSMYLCASSSGSVPRQYFGPGTRLTVT.

J is TRBJ2-1 and V is TRBV7-6; 9 bases fit TRBD1. Per germline, CDR1 SGHVS and CDR2 FNYEAQ. V gave up 4 bases and J gave up 2 bases; unmatched junction bases: 6. The CDR3 length is 16 residues. CDR3 amino acids: CASSSAGTGTYNEQFF. The CDR3 nucleotides are TGTGCCAGCAGCTCGGCCGGGACAGGGACCTACAATGAGCAGTTCTTC.

The rearrangement joins TRBV6-5 to TRBJ2-7, with D perhaps matching TRBD2 (5 bases). Germline V gene lookup returns CDR1 MNHEY and CDR2 SVGAGI. V lost 11 bases and J 7 bases, leaving 27 bases between the germline ends. This CDR3 region has 15 residues. CDR3 nucleotide sequence: TGTGCCCGCCGGTCTTTGGCCGAGGAGCCGGGGGAGCAGTACTTC. It codes for CARRSLAEEPGEQYF.

The CDR3 is CASGTLRDPEFF. The DNA of the CDR3 is TGTGCTAGTGGTACTCTCCGGGACCCGGAGTTCTTC. The chain carries TRBV12-5 and TRBJ2-1, with D tentatively TRBD1 or TRBD2 (5 bases each). Germline loops: CDR1 LGHNT, CDR2 FRNRAP. The CDR3 has 12 residues. The V end lost 5 bases, the J end lost 14 bases, and 16 bases lay between the germline ends. The whole variable domain, filled in from reference TRBV12-5 and TRBJ2-1, reads DARVTQTPRHKVTEMGQEVTMRCQPILGHNTVFWYRQTMMQGLELLAYFRNRAPLDDSGMPKDRFSAEMPDATLATLKIQPSEPRDSAVYFCASGTLRDPEFFGPGTRLTVL.

This clone was seen a few times. The rearrangement links TRBV4-1 to TRBJ1-5, with a weak D call TRBD1 (5 bases). In germline, CDR1 is MGHRA, CDR2 YSYEKL. Trimming stripped 3 bases from V and 5 bases from J, with 14 bases between. The CDR3 extends over 15 amino acids. CDR3 sequence (DNA): TGCGCCAGCAGCCACGTCGGGGCCAGCGATCAGCCCCAGCATTTT. Translating gives CASSHVGASDQPQHF.

The J gene is TRBJ2-1, the V gene TRBV9; D remains ambiguous. Germline V CDR1 and CDR2: SGDLS, YYNGEE. The CDR3 spans 14 residues. The V end was cut by 1 base, the J end by 9 bases, with 14 bases between. CDR3 residues: CASSVTGKEVEQFF. In DNA form, the CDR3 reads TGTGCCAGCAGCGTAACTGGGAAAGAGGTTGAGCAGTTCTTC.

V and J are TRBV7-9 and TRBJ1-1; D is uncertain. Between the trimmed V and J ends, which lost 2 bases and 0 bases, there was a span of 7 bases. The CDR3 is 14 residues long. Germline assignment: CDR1 SEHNR and CDR2 FQNEAQ (reference sequence). The CDR3 loop reads CASSLPGLNTEAFF. CDR3 DNA sequence: TGTGCCAGCAGCTTACCGGGGTTGAACACTGAAGCTTTCTTT.

The chain combines TRBV19 with TRBJ1-1; D is unclear. Germline values: CDR1 LNHDA, CDR2 SQIVND (reference sequence). The CDR3 spans 14 residues. Between the trimmed V and J ends, which lost 3 bases and 2 bases, there was a span of 10 bases. The CDR3 is CASSILGGNTEAFF. In nucleotides, the CDR3 is TGTGCCAGTAGTATTTTGGGAGGAAACACTGAAGCTTTCTTT.

This clone was recorded once. V gene TRBV5-6 combines with J gene TRBJ2-7, with 8 positions matching TRBD2. J was trimmed by 4 bases and V by 4 bases; bases with no gene match: 4. CDR1 and CDR2 (germline): SGHDT, YYEEEE. The CDR3 totals 13 residues. CDR3 loop: CASSKAGEYEQYF. DNA for the CDR3: TGTGCCAGCAGCAAAGCGGGGGAGTACGAGCAGTACTTC.

J is TRBJ2-7 and V is TRBV7-2; 11 positions agree with TRBD2. CDR3 length: 17 amino acids. Trimming at V came to 5 bases and at J to 0 bases, leaving 9 bases not matched to a gene. In germline, CDR1 is SGHTA, CDR2 FQGNSA. CDR3 in DNA: TGTGCCAGCAGCCGAAGACGACTAGCGGGGACCTCCTACGAGCAGTACTTC. Encoded protein: CASSRRRLAGTSYEQYF.

This chain links TRBV6-1 with TRBJ2-3; D unclear. Trimming took 2 bases from V and 2 from J, leaving 11 bases between them. Germline values: CDR1 MNHNS, CDR2 SASEGT. The CDR3 consists of 15 residues. The CDR3 DNA is TGTGCCAGCAGTGAACAACGGGTCCCCACAGATACGCAGTATTTT. Its translation is CASSEQRVPTDTQYF.

This clone was seen just once. This chain links TRBV9 with TRBJ2-1; D is perhaps TRBD2 (5 bases). With 3 bases removed from V and 4 bases from J, the gap between germline ends came to 17 bases. The CDR3 sequence is 16 residues long. The germline V gene encodes CDR1 SGDLS and CDR2 YYNGEE. CDR3 amino acids: CASSALAGKHYNEQFF. Written as DNA, the CDR3 is TGTGCCAGCAGCGCGCTCGCCGGGAAACATTACAATGAGCAGTTCTTC. The whole variable domain, remainder taken from reference TRBV9 and TRBJ2-1, is DSGVTQTPKHLITATGQRVTLRCSPRSGDLSVYWYQQSLDQGLQFLIQYYNGEERAKGNILERFSAQQFPDLHSELNLSSLELGDSALYFCASSALAGKHYNEQFFGPGTRLTVL.

The chain recombines TRBV7-3 with TRBJ2-1, with TRBD2 matching 13 bases. Germline CDR1 reads SGHTA; CDR2 reads FQGTGA. V was pared by 0 bases and J by 7 bases, with 6 bases of the junction left unmatched. The CDR3 has 17 residues. The CDR3 here is CASSLTGTSGMRNEQFF. The CDR3 region has the DNA TGTGCCAGCAGCTTAACAGGGACTAGCGGGATGAGGAATGAGCAGTTCTTC.

This sequence joins TRBV10-3 and TRBJ2-7, with 14 bases aligning to TRBD2. CDR3 length: 15 amino acids. The V gene's germline CDR1 is ENHRY and CDR2 SYGVKD. The V gene end was trimmed by 2 bases and the J gene end by 5 bases; junction bases not matched to a gene: 2. CDR3 in amino acids: CAISELGLAGDEQYF. The DNA for the CDR3 is TGTGCCATCAGTGAGCTGGGACTAGCGGGAGACGAGCAGTACTTC.

The rearrangement joins TRBV5-1 to TRBJ2-3, with a possible D match to TRBD1 (8 bases). Germline V gives CDR1 SGHRS, CDR2 YFSETQ. The CDR3 length is 14 residues. V was shortened by 4 bases and J by 7 bases, with 16 bases between the two germline ends. The CDR3 bases are TGCGCCAGCAGCGACGACAGGGGAGGGAATACGCAGTATTTT. It encodes CASSDDRGGNTQYF.

The rearrangement uses TRBV4-3 and TRBJ2-7; 11 nucleotides line up with TRBD2. Germline V gene lookup returns CDR1 LGHNA and CDR2 YSLEER. The V and J ends lost 4 bases and 2 bases, in that order; junction bases with no gene match: 4. CDR3 length: 15 amino acids. DNA for the CDR3: TGCGCCAGCAGCCTACTAGCGGGAGCGGCCTACGAGCAGTACTTC. It encodes CASSLLAGAAYEQYF.